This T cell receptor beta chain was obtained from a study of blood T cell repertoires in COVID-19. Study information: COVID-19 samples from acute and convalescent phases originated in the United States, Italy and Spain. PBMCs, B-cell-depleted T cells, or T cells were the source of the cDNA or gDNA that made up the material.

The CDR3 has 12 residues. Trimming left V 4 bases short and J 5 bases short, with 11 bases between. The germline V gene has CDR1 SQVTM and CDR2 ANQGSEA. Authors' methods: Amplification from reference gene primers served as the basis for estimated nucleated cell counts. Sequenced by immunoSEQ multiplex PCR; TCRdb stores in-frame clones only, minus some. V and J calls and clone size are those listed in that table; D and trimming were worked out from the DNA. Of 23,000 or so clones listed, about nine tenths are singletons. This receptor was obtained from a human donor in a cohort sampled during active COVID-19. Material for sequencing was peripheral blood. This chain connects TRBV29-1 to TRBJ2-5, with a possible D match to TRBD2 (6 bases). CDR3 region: CSVVTGGETQYF. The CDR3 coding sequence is TGCAGCGTTGTTACAGGAGGGGAGACCCAGTACTTC.